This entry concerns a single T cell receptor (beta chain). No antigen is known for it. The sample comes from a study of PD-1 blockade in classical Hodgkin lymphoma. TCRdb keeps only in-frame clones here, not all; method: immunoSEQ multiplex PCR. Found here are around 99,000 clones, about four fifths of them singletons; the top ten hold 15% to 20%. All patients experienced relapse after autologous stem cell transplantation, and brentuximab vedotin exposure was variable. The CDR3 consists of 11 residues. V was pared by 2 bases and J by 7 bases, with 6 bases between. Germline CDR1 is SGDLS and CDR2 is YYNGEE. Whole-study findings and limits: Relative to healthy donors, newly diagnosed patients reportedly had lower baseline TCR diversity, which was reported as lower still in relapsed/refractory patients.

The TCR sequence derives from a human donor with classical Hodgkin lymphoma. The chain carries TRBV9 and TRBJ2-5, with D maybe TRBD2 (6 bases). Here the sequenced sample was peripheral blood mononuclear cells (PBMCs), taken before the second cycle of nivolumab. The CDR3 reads CASSVGGTQYF. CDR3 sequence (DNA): TGTGCCAGCAGCGTGGGGGGGACCCAGTACTTC.